This passage covers 31 T cell receptor beta chains from one sample sequenced in a study of OX40 agonist ivuxolimab in advanced cancers. Method: immunoSEQ multiplex PCR; TCRdb's copy keeps in-frame clones and lacks some. The data show 9,000 to 13,000 clones, with 79% seen just once and about two fifths held by the top ten. The sample consisted of CD4+ or CD8+ T cells sorted from blood, taken in a trial of the OX40 agonist ivuxolimab. These receptors originate from an adult with an advanced solid tumor such as melanoma, head and neck, liver or kidney cancer.

The rearrangement joins TRBV28 to TRBJ1-5; TRBD1 might be the D (5 bases). CDR3 length: 12 residues. Germline CDR1 MDHEN, CDR2 SYDVKM. V dropped 6 bases and J dropped 6 bases, with 9 bases sitting between them. CDR3 DNA: TGTGCCAGCAGGCGGAGGGGTCAGCCCCAGCATTTT. Translated, it gives CASRRRGQPQHF.

V gene TRBV2 combines with J gene TRBJ2-4; D is uncertain. Looked up from germline, CDR1 is SNHLY and CDR2 is FYNNEI. The CDR3 spans 15 residues. Trimming left V 3 bases short and J 4 bases short, with 13 bases between. CDR3: CASSDLPSNKNIQYF. CDR3 nucleotide sequence: TGTGCCAGCAGTGATCTCCCTAGTAATAAAAACATTCAGTACTTC.

This clone has just one count. J is TRBJ2-1 and V is TRBV7-9; 7 bases line up with TRBD2. The CDR3 sequence is 17 residues long. CDR1 and CDR2 (germline): SEHNR, FQNEAQ (reference sequence). V was pared by 10 bases and J by 4 bases, with 19 bases of the junction left unmatched. DNA of the CDR3: TGTGCCACCAGGCGATACTCTAGCGGAAAGTTATACAATGAGCAGTTCTTC. This translates into CATRRYSSGKLYNEQFF.

The chain joins TRBV30 to TRBJ2-7; D not resolved. The germline gives CDR1 GTSNPN, CDR2 SVGIG (reference sequence). V was pared by 4 bases and J by 2 bases, with 6 bases between. This CDR3 spans 11 amino acids. The chain's CDR3 is CAWTRTYEQYF. The DNA for the CDR3 is TGTGCCTGGACTCGAACCTACGAGCAGTACTTC.

The chain combines TRBV6-5 with TRBJ2-7; 8 bases align to TRBD1. Germline V gives CDR1 MNHEY, CDR2 SVGAGI. There are 14 residues in the CDR3. Trimming at V came to 2 bases and at J to 6 bases, leaving 6 bases not matched to a gene. The CDR3 bases are TGTGCCAGCAGTTACCGCACAGGGGGAGGCGAGCAGTACTTC. Protein: CASSYRTGGGEQYF.

The V gene is TRBV5-5, the J gene TRBJ2-7; D remains ambiguous. CDR3 length: 13 residues. Germline CDR1 SGHKS, CDR2 YYEKEE (reference sequence). V was cut by 2 bases and J by 2 bases, with 8 bases left in between. This CDR3 reads CASSFTPTYEQYF. The CDR3 DNA is TGTGCCAGCAGCTTCACACCCACCTACGAGCAGTACTTC.

The chain joins TRBV27 to TRBJ1-2; D is unresolved. V shed 3 bases and J shed 4 bases, with 9 bases lying between them. Per the germline V gene, CDR1 is MNHEY and CDR2 is SMNVEV (reference sequence). The CDR3 covers 13 residues. CDR3 in DNA: TGTGCCAGCAGTTTCGGCGGAGTCTATGGCTACACCTTC. It specifies CASSFGGVYGYTF.

The V gene is TRBV6-1, the J gene TRBJ2-7; 11 positions agree with TRBD1. The trim removed 1 base at V and 3 bases at J, leaving 2 bases unmatched. The germline V gene has CDR1 MNHNS and CDR2 SASEGT. The CDR3 has 15 amino acids. The CDR3 nucleotides are TGTGCCAGCAGTGAAGAGGGACAGGGGGACTACGAGCAGTACTTC. Protein product: CASSEEGQGDYEQYF.

This clone showed up just a few times. V and J are TRBV28 and TRBJ1-1; no clear D gene. V lost 6 bases to trimming and J lost 1 base, with 21 bases between them. Germline CDR1 and CDR2: MDHEN and SYDVKM. The CDR3 length is 17 residues. CDR3: CASSPWRASAGNTEAFF. The CDR3 region has the DNA TGTGCCAGCAGCCCTTGGCGGGCTAGCGCAGGGAACACTGAAGCTTTCTTT. Looking up the rest from reference TRBV28 and TRBJ1-1 gives the full variable domain: DVKVTQSSRYLVKRTGEKVFLECVQDMDHENMFWYRQDPGLGLRLIYFSYDVKMKEKGDIPEGYSVSREKKERFSLILESASTNQTSMYLCASSPWRASAGNTEAFFGQGTRLTVV.

This chain links TRBV19 with TRBJ2-7; 8 nucleotides agree with TRBD1. Looked up from germline, CDR1 is LNHDA and CDR2 is SQIVND (reference sequence). V lost 4 bases and J lost 0; bases outside the gene matches: 8. The CDR3 runs 16 residues. The CDR3 here is CASSTDRDRSSYEQYF. CDR3 DNA sequence: TGTGCCAGTAGTACCGACCGGGACAGGAGCTCCTACGAGCAGTACTTC.

The gene calls are TRBV30 and TRBJ2-3, with TRBD1 as a possible D gene (6 bases). This CDR3 has 13 amino acids. V was shortened by 1 base and J by 5 bases, with 10 bases between the two germline ends. The germline CDR1 and CDR2 sequences are GTSNPN and SVGIG (reference sequence). Here the CDR3 reads CAWSAGAEDTQYF. The DNA of the CDR3 is TGTGCCTGGAGTGCAGGGGCGGAAGATACGCAGTATTTT.

The rearrangement links TRBV7-6 to TRBJ2-2; 13 nucleotides align to TRBD2. This CDR3 is 18 amino acids long. Germline CDR1 is SGHVS and CDR2 is FNYEAQ. V was pared by 5 bases and J by 1 base, with 7 bases of the junction left unmatched. CDR3: CASSLRLAGGMNTGELFF. CDR3 nucleotides: TGTGCCAGCAGCCTCCGACTAGCGGGGGGTATGAACACCGGGGAGCTGTTTTTT.

The chain couples TRBV11-3 to TRBJ1-1; 7 nucleotides agree with TRBD1. Trimming at V came to 3 bases and at J to 3 bases, leaving 4 bases not matched to a gene. The CDR3 loop spans 14 amino acids. Germline loops: CDR1 SGHNT, CDR2 YENEEA. The CDR3 loop reads CASSLRGPDTEAFF. The CDR3 DNA follows: TGTGCCAGCAGCTTGAGGGGGCCTGACACTGAAGCTTTCTTT.

This chain connects TRBV11-2 to TRBJ2-3; TRBD2 agrees at 8 bases. CDR1 SGHAT and CDR2 FQNNGV come from the germline V gene. This CDR3 has 17 amino acids. The trim removed 0 bases at V and 5 bases at J, leaving 10 bases unmatched. The CDR3 sequence: CASSLDTGGGQEDTQYF. The CDR3 DNA follows: TGTGCCAGCAGCTTAGATACCGGCGGGGGGCAGGAAGATACGCAGTATTTT.

The CDR3 sequence is CASSVGSGRASYEQYF. DNA of the CDR3: TGTGCCAGCAGCGTAGGTAGCGGGAGGGCCTCATACGAGCAGTACTTC. The rearrangement links TRBV9 to TRBJ2-7; 11 nucleotides agree with TRBD2. V was pared by 0 bases and J by 4 bases, with 6 bases of the junction left unmatched. This CDR3 has 16 residues. Germline CDR1 and CDR2: SGDLS and YYNGEE.

The V gene is TRBV13, the J gene TRBJ2-1; no reliable D call. The CDR3 sequence is 13 residues long. V dropped 5 bases and J dropped 8 bases, with 13 bases sitting between them. The germline CDR1 and CDR2 sequences are PRHDT and FYEKMQ (reference sequence). The CDR3 sequence is CASSTGPGDEQFF. The CDR3 bases are TGTGCCAGCAGCACGGGCCCTGGGGATGAGCAGTTCTTC. The full variable domain, with the rest looked up from reference TRBV13 and TRBJ2-1, is AAGVIQSPRHLIKEKRETATLKCYPIPRHDTVYWYQQGPGQDPQFLISFYEKMQSDKGSIPDRFSAQQFSDYHSELNMSSLELGDSALYFCASSTGPGDEQFFGPGTRLTVL.

This clone has a handful of counts. V and J are TRBV6-1 and TRBJ2-3; 7 bases map to TRBD2. V dropped 0 bases and J dropped 0; count of bases not matched to a gene: 12. Germline-derived CDR1 and CDR2 are MNHNS and SASEGT. This CDR3 is built from 19 residues. DNA for the CDR3: TGTGCCAGCAGTGAAGCGCAGACGTCCAGCGGGGATAGCACAGATACGCAGTATTTT. This encodes CASSEAQTSSGDSTDTQYF.

The V and J genes are TRBV9 and TRBJ2-7; D remains unclear. This CDR3 is built from 14 residues. The V gene lost 3 bases and the J gene lost 2 bases, with 12 bases spanning the gap. Germline values: CDR1 SGDLS, CDR2 YYNGEE. CDR3 sequence reads: CASSGRDTAYEQYF. Here the CDR3 DNA reads TGTGCCAGCAGCGGGAGAGACACGGCCTACGAGCAGTACTTC.

The rearrangement uses TRBV2 and TRBJ2-7; weak D call: TRBD2 (5 bases). Trimming shortened V by 5 bases and J by 2 bases, and 10 bases separated the two germline ends. Germline assignment: CDR1 SNHLY and CDR2 FYNNEI. The CDR3 loop spans 13 amino acids. CDR3 bases: TGTGCCAGCAGTCCTAGCCAGGCCTACGAGCAGTACTTC. Its protein product is CASSPSQAYEQYF.

The chain carries TRBV11-2 and TRBJ2-7, with D perhaps TRBD2 (5 bases). V lost 1 base and J lost 5, with 12 bases in between. The CDR3 runs 14 residues. Germline CDR1 reads SGHAT; CDR2 reads FQNNGV. The CDR3 DNA reads TGTGCCAGCAGCTTAGCGGGGAATAGGCACGAGCAGTACTTC. Encoded protein: CASSLAGNRHEQYF.

This chain joins TRBV7-3 and TRBJ2-6; D may correspond to TRBD1 or TRBD2 (5 bases each). This CDR3 has 17 amino acids. The germline gives CDR1 SGHTA, CDR2 FQGTGA. Trimming shortened V by 3 bases and J by 0 bases, and 12 bases separated the two germline ends. The CDR3 DNA is TGTGCCAGCAGCTTTTTTGCAGGGAGCTCTGGGGCCAACGTCCTGACTTTC. Translated, it gives CASSFFAGSSGANVLTF.

V usage is TRBV29-1 and J usage is TRBJ2-1; unclear D gene. The germline gives CDR1 SQVTM, CDR2 ANQGSEA. There are 14 residues in the CDR3. Trimming took 7 bases from V and 0 from J, leaving 13 bases between them. The CDR3 bases are TGCAGCGCCTTCGAGTCCGGCTCCTACAATGAGCAGTTCTTC. This codes for CSAFESGSYNEQFF.

In nucleotides, the CDR3 is TGTGCCAGCAGCCCCCAAGGAACAATGGGGCAGGATCAGAGCTCCTATAATTCACCCCTCCACTTT. It specifies CASSPQGTMGQDQSSYNSPLHF. The rearrangement links TRBV4-2 to TRBJ1-6; a possible D gene is TRBD1 (5 bases). The CDR3 has 22 amino acids. Germline assignment: CDR1 LGHNA and CDR2 YNFKEQ. V was trimmed by 4 bases and J by 0 bases, leaving 28 bases between them.

This rearrangement joins TRBV19 to TRBJ1-2, with unresolved D. The CDR3 has 14 amino acids. Trimming cost V 2 bases and J 5 bases, with 12 bases left between them. Germline V gene sequence: CDR1 LNHDA, CDR2 SQIVND (reference sequence). The CDR3, as DNA: TGTGCCAGTAGTATATCCCCCGGAGGGTATGGCTACACCTTC. It is translated as CASSISPGGYGYTF.

The J gene is TRBJ1-2, the V gene TRBV27, with D hard to call. Deletions cut 8 bases from V and 6 bases from J, with 10 bases between. The V gene's germline CDR1 is MNHEY and CDR2 SMNVEV (reference sequence). This CDR3 is 11 amino acids long. DNA for the CDR3: TGTGCCAGCCGAGACTGGAATGGCTACACCTTC. Protein: CASRDWNGYTF.

The V and J genes are TRBV11-2 and TRBJ1-1, with D unclear. Germline values: CDR1 SGHAT, CDR2 FQNNGV. Trimming pared 2 bases from V and 0 bases from J, leaving 7 bases between. The length of the CDR3 is 14 residues. For the CDR3, the DNA is TGTGCCAGCAGCTTATCCGAATTGAACACTGAAGCTTTCTTT. It yields the protein CASSLSELNTEAFF.

Only a few counts were recorded for this clone. For the CDR3, the DNA is TGTGCCAGCACAGCAGGGGACTATGGCTACACCTTC. Translated, it gives CASTAGDYGYTF. This chain uses TRBV7-2 with TRBJ1-2; D is possibly TRBD1 (6 bases). The CDR3 runs to 12 residues. Trimming shortened V by 7 bases and J by 3 bases, and 9 bases separated the two germline ends. Germline-derived CDR1 and CDR2 are SGHTA and FQGNSA.

The chain is built from TRBV19 and TRBJ2-3; tentative D call: TRBD2 (5 bases). Trimming stripped 3 bases from V and 4 bases from J, with 14 bases between. There are 15 residues in the CDR3. Germline assignment: CDR1 LNHDA and CDR2 SQIVND (reference sequence). The CDR3 DNA reads as TGTGCCAGTAGTATTGCCCAACGCGGGTCAGATACGCAGTATTTT. Its protein product is CASSIAQRGSDTQYF.

J is TRBJ2-7 and V is TRBV6-6; no firm D call. CDR1 is MNHNY, CDR2 SVGAGI, per germline (reference sequence). The CDR3 extends over 14 amino acids. V lost 0 bases and J 1 base, leaving 7 bases between the germline ends. The CDR3 reads CASSYSGNSYEQYF. The CDR3 DNA sequence: TGTGCCAGCAGTTACTCGGGGAATTCCTACGAGCAGTACTTC.

The rearrangement joins TRBV19 to TRBJ2-1; tentatively, D is TRBD2 (6 bases). Deletions cut 1 base from V and 7 bases from J, with 20 bases between. The CDR3 loop spans 17 amino acids. CDR1 and CDR2 (germline): LNHDA, SQIVND (reference sequence). This CDR3 reads CASSIGRAGSVGNEQFF. CDR3 DNA: TGTGCCAGTAGTATAGGAAGAGCGGGTTCGGTTGGTAATGAGCAGTTCTTC.

The chain carries TRBV19 and TRBJ1-2, with D tentatively TRBD1 (5 bases). The V gene's germline CDR1 is LNHDA and CDR2 SQIVND (reference sequence). Trimming cost V 9 bases and J 3 bases, with 11 bases left between them. This CDR3 spans 12 amino acids. The CDR3 sequence: CASQGEDYGYTF. The CDR3 region has the DNA TGTGCCAGCCAAGGGGAAGACTATGGCTACACCTTC.